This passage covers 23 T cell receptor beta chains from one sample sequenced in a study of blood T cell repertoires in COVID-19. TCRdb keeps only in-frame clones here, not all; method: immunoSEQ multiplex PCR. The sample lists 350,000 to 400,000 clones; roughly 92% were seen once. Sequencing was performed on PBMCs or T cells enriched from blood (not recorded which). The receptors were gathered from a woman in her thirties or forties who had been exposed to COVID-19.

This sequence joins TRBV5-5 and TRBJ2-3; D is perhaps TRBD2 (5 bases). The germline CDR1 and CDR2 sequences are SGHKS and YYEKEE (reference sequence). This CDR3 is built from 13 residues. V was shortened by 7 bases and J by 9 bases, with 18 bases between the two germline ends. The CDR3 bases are TGTGCCAGCGGGCATGTGGGAGAGGCAACGCAGTATTTT. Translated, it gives CASGHVGEATQYF. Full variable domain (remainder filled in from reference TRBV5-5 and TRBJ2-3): DAGVTQSPTHLIKTRGQQVTLRCSPISGHKSVSWYQQVLGQGPQFIFQYYEKEERGRGNFPDRFSARQFPNYSSELNVNALLLGDSALYLCASGHVGEATQYFGPGTRLTVL.

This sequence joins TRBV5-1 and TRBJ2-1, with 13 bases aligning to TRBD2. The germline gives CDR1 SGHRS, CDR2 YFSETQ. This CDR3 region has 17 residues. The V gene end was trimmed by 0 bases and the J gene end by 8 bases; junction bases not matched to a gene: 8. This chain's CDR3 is CASSLVVGLAGAHEQFF. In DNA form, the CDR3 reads TGCGCCAGCAGCTTGGTTGTCGGACTAGCGGGGGCACATGAGCAGTTCTTC.

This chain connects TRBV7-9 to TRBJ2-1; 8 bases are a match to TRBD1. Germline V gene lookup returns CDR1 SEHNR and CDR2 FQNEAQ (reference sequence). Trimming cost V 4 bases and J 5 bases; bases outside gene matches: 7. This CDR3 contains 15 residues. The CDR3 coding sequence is TGTGCCAGCAGCTCCACAGGACAGGGTAACAATGAGCAGTTCTTC. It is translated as CASSSTGQGNNEQFF.

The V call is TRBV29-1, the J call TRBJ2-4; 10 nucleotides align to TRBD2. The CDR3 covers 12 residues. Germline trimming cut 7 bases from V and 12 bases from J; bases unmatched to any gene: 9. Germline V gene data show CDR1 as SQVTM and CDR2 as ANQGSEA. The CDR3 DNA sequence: TGCAGCGGCACACTAGCGGGGCCGACTCAGTACTTC. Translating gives CSGTLAGPTQYF.

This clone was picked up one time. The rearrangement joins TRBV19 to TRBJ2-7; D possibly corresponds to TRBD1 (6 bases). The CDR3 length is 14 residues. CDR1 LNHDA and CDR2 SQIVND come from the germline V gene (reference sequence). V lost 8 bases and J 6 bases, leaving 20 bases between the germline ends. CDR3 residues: CASGQTGTLGEQYF. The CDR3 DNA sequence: TGTGCCAGTGGTCAGACAGGAACTCTCGGCGAGCAGTACTTC.

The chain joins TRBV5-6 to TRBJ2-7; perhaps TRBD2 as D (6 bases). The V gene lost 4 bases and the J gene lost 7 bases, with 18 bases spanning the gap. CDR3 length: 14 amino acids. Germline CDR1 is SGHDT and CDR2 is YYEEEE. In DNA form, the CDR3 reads TGTGCCAGCAGCAAGGGGACTGCTTGGGGGGAGCAGTACTTC. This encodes CASSKGTAWGEQYF. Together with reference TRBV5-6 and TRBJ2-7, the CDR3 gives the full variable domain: DAGVTQSPTHLIKTRGQQVTLRCSPKSGHDTVSWYQQALGQGPQFIFQYYEEEERQRGNFPDRFSGHQFPNYSSELNVNALLLGDSALYLCASSKGTAWGEQYFGPGTRLTVT.

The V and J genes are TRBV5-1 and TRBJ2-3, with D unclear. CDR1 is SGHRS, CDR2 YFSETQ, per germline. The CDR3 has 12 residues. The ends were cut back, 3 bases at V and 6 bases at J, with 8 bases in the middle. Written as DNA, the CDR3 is TGCGCCAGCAGCTCCCCCGGGGATACGCAGTATTTT. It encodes CASSSPGDTQYF.

In DNA, the CDR3 is TGTGCCAGCAGCTTGGGTGGGGGCAACTATGGCTACACCTTC. This encodes CASSLGGGNYGYTF. The chain links TRBV5-4 to TRBJ1-2; tentative D call: TRBD1 (6 bases). The CDR3 totals 14 residues. V was trimmed by 0 bases and J by 2 bases, leaving 8 bases between them. Germline V gives CDR1 SGHNT, CDR2 YYREEE (reference sequence). The full variable domain, completed using reference TRBV5-4 and TRBJ1-2, is ETGVTQSPTHLIKTRGQQVTLRCSSQSGHNTVSWYQQALGQGPQFIFQYYREEENGRGNFPPRFSGLQFPNYSSELNVNALELDDSALYLCASSLGGGNYGYTFGSGTRLTVV.

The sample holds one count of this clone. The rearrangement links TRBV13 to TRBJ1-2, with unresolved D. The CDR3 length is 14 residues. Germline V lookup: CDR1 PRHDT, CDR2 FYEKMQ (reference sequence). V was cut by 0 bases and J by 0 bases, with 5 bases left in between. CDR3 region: CASSLGGANYGYTF. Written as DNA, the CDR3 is TGTGCCAGCAGCTTAGGGGGAGCTAACTATGGCTACACCTTC.

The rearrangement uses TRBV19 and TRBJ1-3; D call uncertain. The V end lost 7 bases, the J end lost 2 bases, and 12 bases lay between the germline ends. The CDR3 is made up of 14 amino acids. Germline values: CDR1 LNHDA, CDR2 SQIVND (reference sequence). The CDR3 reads CASIPSFTGNTIYF. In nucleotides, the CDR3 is TGTGCCAGTATTCCCAGTTTCACTGGAAACACCATATATTTT. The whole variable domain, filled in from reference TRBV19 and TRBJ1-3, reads DGGITQSPKYLFRKEGQNVTLSCEQNLNHDAMYWYRQDPGQGLRLIYYSQIVNDFQKGDIAEGYSVSREKKESFPLTVTSAQKNPTAFYLCASIPSFTGNTIYFGEGSWLTVV.

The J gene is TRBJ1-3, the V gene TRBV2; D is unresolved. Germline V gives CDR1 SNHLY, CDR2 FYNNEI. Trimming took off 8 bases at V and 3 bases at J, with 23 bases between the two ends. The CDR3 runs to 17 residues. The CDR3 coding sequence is TGTGCCAGCCCAACATCCTCAGAATCCGCCTTTGGAAACACCATATATTTT. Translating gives CASPTSSESAFGNTIYF.

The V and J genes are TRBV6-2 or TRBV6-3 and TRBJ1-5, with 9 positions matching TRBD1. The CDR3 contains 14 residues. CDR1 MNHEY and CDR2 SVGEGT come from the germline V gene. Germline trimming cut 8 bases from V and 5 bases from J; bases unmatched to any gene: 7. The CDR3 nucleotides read TGTGCCAGCGGCCGGGACAGGGTTGATCAGCCCCAGCATTTT. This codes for CASGRDRVDQPQHF.

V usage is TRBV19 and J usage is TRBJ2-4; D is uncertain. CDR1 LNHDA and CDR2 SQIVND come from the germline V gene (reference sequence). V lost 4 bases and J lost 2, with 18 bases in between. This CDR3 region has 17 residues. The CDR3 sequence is CASSTRPDSVSKNIQYF. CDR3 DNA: TGTGCCAGTAGTACCCGACCAGACTCGGTTTCCAAAAACATTCAGTACTTC. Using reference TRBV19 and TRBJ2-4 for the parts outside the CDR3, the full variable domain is DGGITQSPKYLFRKEGQNVTLSCEQNLNHDAMYWYRQDPGQGLRLIYYSQIVNDFQKGDIAEGYSVSREKKESFPLTVTSAQKNPTAFYLCASSTRPDSVSKNIQYFGAGTRLSVL.

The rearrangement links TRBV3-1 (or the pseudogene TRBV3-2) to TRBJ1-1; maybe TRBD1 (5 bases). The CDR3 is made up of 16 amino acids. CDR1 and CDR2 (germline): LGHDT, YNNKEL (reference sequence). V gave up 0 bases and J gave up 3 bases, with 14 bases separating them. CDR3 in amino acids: CASSQDKAGSDTEAFF. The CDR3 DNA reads TGTGCCAGCAGCCAAGATAAGGCAGGGTCGGACACTGAAGCTTTCTTT.

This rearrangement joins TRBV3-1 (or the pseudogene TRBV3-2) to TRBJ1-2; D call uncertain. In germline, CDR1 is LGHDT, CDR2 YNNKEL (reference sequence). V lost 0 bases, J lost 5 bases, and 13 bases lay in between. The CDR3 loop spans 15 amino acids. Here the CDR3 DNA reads TGTGCCAGCAGCCAAGATACAAAGGGCGGGTATGGCTACACCTTC. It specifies CASSQDTKGGYGYTF.

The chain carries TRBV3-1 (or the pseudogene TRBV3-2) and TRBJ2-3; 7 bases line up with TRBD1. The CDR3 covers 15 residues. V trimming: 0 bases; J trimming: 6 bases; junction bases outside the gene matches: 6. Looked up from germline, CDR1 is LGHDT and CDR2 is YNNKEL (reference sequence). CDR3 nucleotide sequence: TGTGCCAGCAGCCAAGACGGGGACAGCCGGGATACGCAGTATTTT. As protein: CASSQDGDSRDTQYF.

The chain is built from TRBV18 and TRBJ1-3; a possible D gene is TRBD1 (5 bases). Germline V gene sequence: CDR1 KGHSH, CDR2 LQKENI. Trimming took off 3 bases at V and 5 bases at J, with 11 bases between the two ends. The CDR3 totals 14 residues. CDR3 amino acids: CASSPPGGRNTIYF. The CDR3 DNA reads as TGTGCCAGCTCACCCCCGGGGGGAAGAAACACCATATATTTT.

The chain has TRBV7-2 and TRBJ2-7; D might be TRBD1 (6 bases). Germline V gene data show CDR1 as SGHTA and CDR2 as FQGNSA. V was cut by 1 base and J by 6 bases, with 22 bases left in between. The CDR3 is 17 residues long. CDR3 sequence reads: CASSLVNRVGSIREQYF. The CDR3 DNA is TGTGCCAGCAGCTTAGTTAACAGGGTCGGTAGTATACGCGAGCAGTACTTC.

The CDR3 sequence is CASSQQGDRGYTF. The CDR3 region has the DNA TGTGCCAGCAGCCAGCAGGGGGACAGGGGCTACACCTTC. This chain connects TRBV3-1 (or the pseudogene TRBV3-2) to TRBJ1-2; 8 bases agree with TRBD1. The J segment lost 8 bases and the V segment lost 3 bases, leaving 5 bases of the junction unmatched. Germline CDR1 is LGHDT and CDR2 is YNNKEL (reference sequence). This CDR3 is 13 amino acids long.

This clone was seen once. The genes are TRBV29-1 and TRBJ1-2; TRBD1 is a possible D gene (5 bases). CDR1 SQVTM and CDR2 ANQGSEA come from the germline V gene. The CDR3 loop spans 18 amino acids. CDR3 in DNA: TGCAGTGTGACGTTTCGTGGGGCAGTTAAAGGGCAAAACTATGGCTACACCTTC. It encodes CSVTFRGAVKGQNYGYTF.

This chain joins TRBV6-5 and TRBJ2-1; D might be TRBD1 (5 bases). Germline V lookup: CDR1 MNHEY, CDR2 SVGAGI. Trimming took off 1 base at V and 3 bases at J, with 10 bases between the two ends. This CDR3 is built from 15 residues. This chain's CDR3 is CASSYFLDSYNEQFF. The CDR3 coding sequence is TGTGCCAGCAGTTACTTTCTCGACAGCTACAATGAGCAGTTCTTC.

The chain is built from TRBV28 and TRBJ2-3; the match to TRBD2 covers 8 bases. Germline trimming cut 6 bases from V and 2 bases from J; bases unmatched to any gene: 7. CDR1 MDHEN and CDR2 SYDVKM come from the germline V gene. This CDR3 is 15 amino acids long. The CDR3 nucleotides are TGTGCCAGCAGCCCGGGACTAGGAGCCACAGATACGCAGTATTTT. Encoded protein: CASSPGLGATDTQYF.

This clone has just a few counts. The CDR3 loop reads CSATRDTQYF. As DNA, the CDR3 is TGCAGTGCTACCAGAGATACGCAGTATTTT. The chain is built from TRBV20-1 and TRBJ2-3; D is ambiguous. Trimming removed 4 bases from V and 5 bases from J, with 4 bases in between. This CDR3 is built from 10 residues. In germline, CDR1 is DFQATT, CDR2 SNEGSKA (reference sequence).